Listed below are T cell receptor beta chains from one sample, sequenced in a study of T-cell reconstitution after alpha-beta-depleted transplantation in children. TCRdb re-analysed the PCR reads in MiXCR, keeping a single row per CDR3 protein. The table includes 260,000 or so distinct CDR3 sequences, 12% detected once. The sample here was PBMCs from the stem cell graft donor, taken from the stem cell graft. All receptors derive from a human donor who donated a stem cell graft to a child with acute lymphoblastic leukemia. Both conserved end residues are part of each CDR3. Each record gives: J gene, D gene, V gene, clone size, CDR3 protein, CDR3 DNA. The D gene is left open where the match is weak. Size values are once, few and many counts, or a class for expanded clones, and some rows have none.

TRBJ2-3 | - | TRBV24-1 | many | CATRGLTDTQYF | TGTGCCACCAGGGGCCTCACAGATACGCAGTATTTT
TRBJ1-1 | TRBD1 | TRBV29-1 | many | CSVAVDRWGMNTEAFF | TGCAGCGTCGCCGTGGACAGGTGGGGGATGAACACTGAAGCTTTCTTT
TRBJ2-7 | - | TRBV29-1 | many | CSVEERTYEQYF | TGCAGCGTTGAAGAACGGACCTACGAGCAGTACTTC
TRBJ2-3 | TRBD2 | TRBV9 | many | CASSVLGGTSDTQYF | TGTGCCAGCAGCGTACTCGGGGGGACTTCAGATACGCAGTATTTT
TRBJ2-1 | TRBD2 | TRBV7-8 | many | CASSLLRGGSNEQFF | TGTGCCAGCAGCCTTCTTCGGGGCGGGAGCAATGAGCAGTTCTTC
TRBJ2-6 | TRBD1 | TRBV30 | many | CAWAGTGVSGANVLTF | TGTGCCTGGGCCGGGACAGGCGTTTCTGGGGCCAACGTCCTGACTTTC
TRBJ1-4 | - | TRBV4-2 | many | CASSQARGEGEKLFF | TGTGCCAGCAGCCAAGCGAGGGGAGAGGGTGAAAAACTGTTTTTT
TRBJ1-2 | - | TRBV5-1 | many | CASSLAWGAGASYGYTF | TGCGCCAGCAGCTTGGCCTGGGGCGCTGGGGCTTCCTATGGCTACACCTTC
TRBJ1-6 | - | TRBV11-2 | many | CASSRRTATTTNNSPLHF | TGTGCCAGCAGTCGGAGGACAGCTACTACCACGAATAATTCACCCCTCCACTTT
TRBJ2-1 | - | TRBV6-2/TRBV6-3 | once | CASSYGREQFF | TGTGCCAGCAGTTACGGTAGGGAGCAGTTCTTC
TRBJ2-1 | TRBD2 | TRBV28 | many | CGTSGRSSYNEQFF | TGTGGGACTAGCGGGCGGAGCTCCTACAATGAGCAGTTCTTC
TRBJ2-5 | - | TRBV20-1 | many | CSARDGEVSYQETQYF | TGCAGTGCTAGAGATGGGGAAGTATCGTACCAAGAGACCCAGTACTTC
TRBJ2-7 | - | TRBV6-1 | - | CASRLTGNSYEQYF | TGTGCCAGCAGACTTACAGGGAACTCCTACGAGCAGTACTTC
TRBJ1-2 | TRBD1 | TRBV11-1 | many | CASSLAGQGKTGREDGYTF | TGTGCCAGCAGCTTAGCGGGACAGGGTAAAACTGGTCGAGAGGATGGCTACACCTTC
TRBJ2-7 | - | TRBV9 | many | CASSVAGTFSYEQYF | TGTGCCAGCAGCGTAGCCGGGACGTTCTCCTACGAGCAGTACTTC
TRBJ2-7 | TRBD1 | TRBV20-1 | many | CSARDLGQGAYEQYF | TGCAGTGCTAGAGATTTAGGACAGGGGGCCTACGAGCAGTACTTC
TRBJ2-1 | - | TRBV20-1 | many | CSARVPGVNEQFF | TGCAGTGCCCGGGTGCCCGGGGTCAATGAGCAGTTCTTC
TRBJ2-3 | TRBD2 | TRBV20-1 | - | CSAGLAGSGAGTDTQYF | TGCAGTGCTGGACTAGCGGGGAGTGGGGCGGGCACAGATACGCAGTATTTT
TRBJ2-4 | - | TRBV27 | - | CASSLHIQYF | TGTGCCAGCAGTTTACACATTCAGTACTTC
TRBJ1-2 | - | TRBV2 | many | CASSEGQGHTF | TGTGCCAGCAGTGAAGGCCAAGGACACACCTTC
TRBJ2-2 | - | TRBV7-9 | - | CASSSRRGDRRFSGELFF | TGTGCCAGCAGCTCGAGGAGGGGAGACAGGCGGTTTTCCGGGGAGCTGTTTTTT
TRBJ2-5 | TRBD2 | TRBV20-1 | many | CSASPIGTSGQETQYF | TGCAGTGCTAGCCCTATAGGGACTAGCGGGCAAGAGACCCAGTACTTC
TRBJ2-7 | TRBD1 | TRBV4-3 | many | CASSRTWGQASYEQYF | TGCGCCAGCAGCCGAACATGGGGACAGGCGTCCTACGAGCAGTACTTC
TRBJ1-3 | - | TRBV5-6 | - | CASSYGTVRNTIYF | TGTGCCAGCAGCTACGGGACGGTGAGAAACACCATATATTTT
TRBJ2-7 | - | TRBV14 | many | CASSQGDPGLYEQYF | TGTGCCAGCAGCCAAGGGGACCCTGGCCTCTACGAGCAGTACTTC
TRBJ1-2 | - | TRBV6-5 | many | CASSYGKAGEYGYTF | TGTGCCAGCAGTTACGGGAAGGCGGGGGAATATGGCTACACCTTC
TRBJ2-2 | - | TRBV6-1 | many | CASRIALGRAGTGELFF | TGTGCCAGCAGGATAGCTCTGGGCAGGGCGGGTACCGGGGAGCTGTTTTTT
TRBJ2-1 | TRBD1 | TRBV6-2/TRBV6-3 | many | CASSFRDRVTYEQFF | TGTGCCAGCAGTTTCCGGGACAGGGTAACCTATGAGCAGTTCTTC
TRBJ2-1 | - | TRBV12-3/TRBV12-4 | many | CASSFILTAGWISDEQFF | TGTGCCAGCAGTTTTATATTGACGGCAGGGTGGATTTCGGATGAGCAGTTCTTC
TRBJ1-2 | - | TRBV11-2 | many | CASSLLPGRAAAFGYTF | TGTGCCAGCAGCTTACTCCCCGGCCGCGCGGCAGCCTTTGGCTACACCTTC
TRBJ2-3 | - | TRBV7-2 | once | CASSLRPGSSSTDTQYF | TGTGCCAGCAGCTTACGGCCGGGGTCCTCTAGCACAGATACGCAGTATTTT
TRBJ2-1 | - | TRBV14 | - | CASSQDEGAKQFF | TGTGCCAGCAGCCAAGATGAAGGGGCAAAGCAGTTCTTC
TRBJ2-1 | - | TRBV6-1 | few | CASSEWLTGNIYNEQFF | TGTGCCAGCAGTGAATGGCTGACAGGTAATATCTACAATGAGCAGTTCTTC
TRBJ2-3 | - | TRBV25-1 | many | CASSDLTETDTQYF | TGTGCCAGCAGTGATTTAACAGAGACAGATACGCAGTATTTT
TRBJ2-7 | TRBD1 | TRBV5-1 | - | CASSPIQGAYEQYF | TGCGCCAGCAGCCCCATACAGGGGGCCTACGAGCAGTACTTC
TRBJ2-5 | - | TRBV24-1 | - | CATSIQGETQYF | TGTGCCACCAGTATCCAGGGAGAGACCCAGTACTTC
TRBJ1-2 | - | TRBV10-3 | few | CAISGRTDYGYTF | TGTGCCATCAGTGGTCGGACAGACTATGGCTACACCTTC
TRBJ2-7 | - | TRBV12-3/TRBV12-4 | many | CASSHDPNPYEQYF | TGTGCCAGCAGTCACGACCCCAATCCCTACGAGCAGTACTTC
TRBJ2-5 | TRBD2 | TRBV11-2 | many | CASSFLDSGVWETQYF | TGTGCCAGCAGCTTCCTGGATAGCGGGGTCTGGGAGACCCAGTACTTC
TRBJ1-2 | - | TRBV7-2 | - | CASSPRRGAYGYTF | TGTGCCAGCAGCCCGAGGCGAGGGGCTTATGGCTACACCTTC
TRBJ1-1 | TRBD1 | TRBV5-1 | many | CASSLVGTGGGTEAFF | TGCGCCAGCAGCTTGGTGGGGACAGGGGGAGGCACTGAAGCTTTCTTT
TRBJ2-7 | - | TRBV20-1 | many | CSARSSYEQYF | TGCAGTGCTAGGTCATCCTACGAGCAGTACTTC
TRBJ2-7 | - | TRBV20-1 | many | CSASDPGLAYEQYF | TGCAGTGCTAGCGATCCGGGACTTGCCTACGAGCAGTACTTC
TRBJ1-2 | - | TRBV28 | many | CASSSANTNYGYTF | TGTGCCAGCAGTTCAGCTAATACGAACTATGGCTACACCTTC
TRBJ2-7 | - | TRBV20-1 | many | CSASISGGVKRGEQYF | TGCAGTGCTTCCATTTCCGGAGGGGTGAAGAGGGGCGAGCAGTACTTC
TRBJ2-7 | - | TRBV4-2 | medium-sized | CASSEDRSYEQYF | TGTGCCAGCAGCGAGGACAGATCCTACGAGCAGTACTTC
TRBJ2-1 | TRBD1 | TRBV7-2 | many | CASSSGTGLDNEQFF | TGTGCCAGCAGCTCCGGGACAGGGCTTGACAATGAGCAGTTCTTC
TRBJ2-3 | - | TRBV5-1 | - | CASSSQGSMDTQYF | TGCGCCAGCAGTTCCCAGGGATCCATGGATACGCAGTATTTT
TRBJ1-2 | TRBD1 | TRBV7-9 | - | CASPSGGTEDYGYTF | TGTGCCAGCCCCTCGGGGGGGACAGAAGACTATGGCTACACCTTC
TRBJ2-1 | - | TRBV24-1 | many | CATSDSKWSSYNEQFF | TGTGCCACCAGTGATTCCAAGTGGAGCTCCTACAATGAGCAGTTCTTC
TRBJ2-7 | - | TRBV30 | - | CAWSSRDPGPTYEQYF | TGTGCCTGGAGTTCACGCGATCCGGGACCGACCTACGAGCAGTACTTC
TRBJ1-2 | - | TRBV24-1 | - | CATSATAPGDYGYTF | TGTGCCACCAGTGCCACCGCTCCAGGGGACTATGGCTACACCTTC
TRBJ2-5 | TRBD1 | TRBV18 | many | CASSRSTGVKETQYF | TGTGCCAGCTCACGTTCGACAGGGGTGAAAGAGACCCAGTACTTC